The 11 T cell receptor beta chains presented below share a single source sample, sequenced in a study of T cells in tuberculosis. As to time point: new active TB diagnosis, blood taken before or within 7 days of starting treatment. The protocol was immunoSEQ multiplex PCR, while the TCRdb copy is restricted to in-frame clones and leaves out a portion. Among approximately 49,000 clones listed, over 90% were seen once. The sample consisted of PBMCs, taken at tuberculosis diagnosis. The receptors here all came from an adult with tuberculosis.

The V call is TRBV28, the J call TRBJ2-1; D is possibly TRBD1 (7 bases). This CDR3 contains 15 residues. Germline V lookup: CDR1 MDHEN, CDR2 SYDVKM. V dropped 5 bases and J dropped 8 bases, with 19 bases sitting between them. The DNA of the CDR3 is TGTGCCAGCAGTCGGACAGGTCAGGGAGGCGATGAGCAGTTCTTC. Translating it yields CASSRTGQGGDEQFF.

The chain employs TRBV19 and TRBJ2-7, with 7 bases aligning to TRBD1. The germline V gene encodes CDR1 LNHDA and CDR2 SQIVND (reference sequence). The CDR3 spans 14 residues. V trimming: 10 bases; J trimming: 2 bases; junction bases outside the gene matches: 11. The CDR3 loop is CATAPGQPPYEQYF. The CDR3 DNA is TGTGCCACTGCACCGGGACAGCCTCCCTACGAGCAGTACTTC.

V gene TRBV30 combines with J gene TRBJ1-1; 12 bases are a match to TRBD1. CDR1 GTSNPN and CDR2 SVGIG come from the germline V gene (reference sequence). V lost 2 bases to trimming and J lost 5 bases; unmatched junction nucleotides: 9. The CDR3 totals 16 residues. CDR3 residues: CAWSWDRGPRGTEAFF. The CDR3 nucleotides read TGTGCCTGGAGTTGGGACAGGGGGCCGAGGGGGACTGAAGCTTTCTTT.

The gene calls are TRBV5-6 and TRBJ1-1, with no clear D. Germline V CDR1 and CDR2: SGHDT, YYEEEE. V was trimmed by 1 base and J by 5 bases, leaving 9 bases between them. This CDR3 contains 13 residues. The CDR3 region is CASSLSGRTEAFF. DNA for the CDR3: TGTGCCAGCAGCTTGAGTGGTCGGACTGAAGCTTTCTTT. The entire variable domain, with the rest obtained from reference TRBV5-6 and TRBJ1-1, is as follows: DAGVTQSPTHLIKTRGQQVTLRCSPKSGHDTVSWYQQALGQGPQFIFQYYEEEERQRGNFPDRFSGHQFPNYSSELNVNALLLGDSALYLCASSLSGRTEAFFGQGTRLTVV.

This clone was observed a handful of times. This chain connects TRBV9 to TRBJ1-2; no reliable D call. Germline loops: CDR1 SGDLS, CDR2 YYNGEE. This CDR3 contains 16 residues. V lost 2 bases to trimming and J lost 1 base, with 15 bases between them. Written as DNA, the CDR3 is TGTGCCAGCAGCGTGTCCGGAGGGTCGCTTAACTATGGCTACACCTTC. The encoded protein is CASSVSGGSLNYGYTF.

Only one count was recorded for this clone. The chain uses TRBV2 and TRBJ2-7, with D possibly matching TRBD1 (5 bases). V lost 4 bases to trimming and J lost 3 bases, with 7 bases between them. Germline values: CDR1 SNHLY, CDR2 FYNNEI. The CDR3 runs 12 residues. The DNA for the CDR3 is TGTGCCAGCAGTGGAGACAGCTACGAGCAGTACTTC. Translated: CASSGDSYEQYF.

J is TRBJ1-1 and V is TRBV30; D might be TRBD1 (5 bases). V was cut by 4 bases and J by 1 base, with 10 bases left in between. CDR3 length: 13 residues. CDR1 and CDR2 (germline): GTSNPN, SVGIG (reference sequence). The CDR3 loop is CAWTQGENTEAFF. Here the CDR3 DNA reads TGTGCCTGGACCCAGGGCGAGAACACTGAAGCTTTCTTT.

The chain uses TRBV27 and TRBJ1-2; D not resolved. Germline assignment: CDR1 MNHEY and CDR2 SMNVEV (reference sequence). Trimming took off 7 bases at V and 7 bases at J, with 22 bases between the two ends. The CDR3 covers 15 residues. The CDR3 loop reads CASKLAVTLGGGYTF. As DNA, the CDR3 is TGTGCCAGCAAGCTAGCAGTAACCTTGGGAGGTGGCTACACCTTC.

J is TRBJ2-7 and V is TRBV11-2; 7 bases match TRBD1. The junction had 4 bases not matched to a gene; V was cut back by 5 bases and J by 6 bases. Germline V gene lookup returns CDR1 SGHAT and CDR2 FQNNGV. This CDR3 comprises 12 residues. The CDR3 nucleotides are TGTGCCAGCAGCATCCAGGGGGTCGAGCAGTACTTC. Amino acid sequence: CASSIQGVEQYF.

With regard to this clone: Other nucleotide sequences from this sample produce the same CDR3. The rearrangement uses TRBV30 and TRBJ2-7, with D uncertain. CDR3 size: 13 residues. The V end lost 1 base, the J end lost 2 bases, and 9 bases lay between the germline ends. Germline V lookup: CDR1 GTSNPN, CDR2 SVGIG (reference sequence). CDR3 loop: CAWSDSSTYEQYF. The CDR3 nucleotides read TGTGCCTGGAGTGACAGCTCAACCTACGAGCAGTACTTC.

This chain links TRBV27 with TRBJ1-2, with 9 bases matching TRBD1. CDR3 size: 15 residues. V lost 4 bases, J lost 4 bases, and 7 bases stayed unmatched. Germline CDR1 and CDR2: MNHEY and SMNVEV (reference sequence). CDR3: CASSSWTGDGYGYTF. In DNA form, the CDR3 reads TGTGCCAGCAGTTCCTGGACAGGGGATGGCTATGGCTACACCTTC.